This T cell receptor beta chain was identified during a study of shared clonotypes between healthy human individuals. Produced via immunoSEQ multiplex PCR; TCRdb's table is partial and in-frame only. The data hold about 600,000 clones, with around 97% observed a single time. The CDR3 is 15 residues long. The germline V gene encodes CDR1 SGHDT and CDR2 YYEEEE. Remarks on this clone: Its target is unknown.

Broader study findings: Several donors held roughly 5% of naive CD4 clonotypes in common.

V and J are TRBV5-6 and TRBJ2-5; TRBD1 aligns across 12 bases. The J call is in doubt because the DNA end fits TRBJ2-7 better. Sequenced input: naive CD4+ T cells sorted from blood. Subset in this sample: CD45RA+ positively selected. The TCR originated in a woman between 25 and 40 years old in good health. CDR3 nucleotides: TGTGCCAGCAGCTTGGAGGGACAGGGGGCAACCGAGCAGTACTTC. It translates to CASSLEGQGATEQYF.